This T cell receptor (beta chain) came from a study of regulatory T cells in long-lasting Graves disease. V was pared by 4 bases and J by 2 bases, with 18 bases between. This CDR3 has 17 residues. Per germline, CDR1 LGHNA and CDR2 YNFKEQ. In building TCR beta libraries, iRepertoire HTBI primers were used together with Arm-PCR of CDR3 regions. TCRdb used MiXCR to reprocess the multiplex PCR reads, holding one entry per CDR3 protein. In the table there are more than 300,000 distinct CDR3 sequences, roughly 15% of which are singletons. Specified time point: newly diagnosed GD, antithyroid drugs for less than 3 months. The TCR library used RNA extracted from PBMCs. This clonotype was observed at least ten times.

V gene TRBV4-2 combines with J gene TRBJ2-1; tentatively, D is TRBD2 (5 bases). This TCR was recovered from a female donor with Graves disease. Sequences were derived from peripheral blood mononuclear cells (PBMCs), sampled at new diagnosis, from a patient treated with antithyroid drugs. The CDR3 loop is CASSPERVVAPYNEQFF. DNA for the CDR3: TGTGCCAGCAGCCCCGAGAGAGTAGTAGCGCCCTACAATGAGCAGTTCTTC.